A single T cell receptor beta chain is shown here with its context. This specimen comes from a study of blood T cell repertoires in COVID-19. Study in general: Donors in the United States, Italy and Spain gave samples during acute or convalescent COVID-19. PBMCs, B-cell-depleted T cells, or T cells provided the cDNA or gDNA that made up the material.

Germline CDR1 ENHRY, CDR2 SYGVKD. The CDR3 length is 15 residues. V shed 3 bases, J shed 5 bases, and the junction held 6 bases outside the gene matches. Only in-frame clones appear in the TCRdb table, and some are missing; sequencing was by immunoSEQ multiplex PCR. This sample yields 45,000 to 50,000 clones, of which 70% to 90% are seen a single time; 2.5% to 3% belongs to the top ten. Sequencing used peripheral blood. This chain connects TRBV10-3 to TRBJ2-5; 10 bases are a match to TRBD2. The source of this sequence is a woman aged 80 or older with COVID-19, enrolled during active disease. CDR3 residues: CAISDRAGGPETQYF. DNA of the CDR3: TGTGCCATCAGTGATAGAGCGGGGGGGCCGGAGACCCAGTACTTC.